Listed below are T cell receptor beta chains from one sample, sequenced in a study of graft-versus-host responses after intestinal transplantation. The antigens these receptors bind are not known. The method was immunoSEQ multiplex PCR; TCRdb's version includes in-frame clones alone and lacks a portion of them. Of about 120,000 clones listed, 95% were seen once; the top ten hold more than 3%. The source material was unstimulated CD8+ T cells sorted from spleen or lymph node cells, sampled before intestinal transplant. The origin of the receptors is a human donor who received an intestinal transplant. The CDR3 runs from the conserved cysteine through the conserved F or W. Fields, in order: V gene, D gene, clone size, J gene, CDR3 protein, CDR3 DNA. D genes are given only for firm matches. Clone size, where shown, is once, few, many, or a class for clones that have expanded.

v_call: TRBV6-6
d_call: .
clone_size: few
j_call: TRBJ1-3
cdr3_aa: CASSQIGPGNTIYF
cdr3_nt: TGTGCCAGCAGTCAGATAGGGCCTGGAAACACCATATATTTT

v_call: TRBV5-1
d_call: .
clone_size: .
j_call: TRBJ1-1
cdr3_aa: CASSLAGLTEAFF
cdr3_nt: TGCGCCAGCAGCTTGGCCGGACTCACTGAAGCTTTCTTT

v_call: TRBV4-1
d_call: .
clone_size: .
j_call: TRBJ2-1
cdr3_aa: CASSTDPRTYLSYNEQFF
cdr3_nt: TGCGCCAGCAGCACGGACCCCCGGACATACCTCTCCTACAATGAGCAGTTCTTC

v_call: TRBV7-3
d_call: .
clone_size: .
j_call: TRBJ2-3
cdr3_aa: CASSWSGGLSTDTQYF
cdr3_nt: TGTGCCAGCAGCTGGTCAGGGGGGCTGAGCACAGATACGCAGTATTTT

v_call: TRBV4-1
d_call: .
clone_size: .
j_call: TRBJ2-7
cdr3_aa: CASSLQEGPGRPYEQYF
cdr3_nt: TGCGCCAGCAGCCTCCAAGAGGGGCCAGGGAGGCCCTACGAGCAGTACTTC

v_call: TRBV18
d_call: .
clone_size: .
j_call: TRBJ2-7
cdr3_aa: CASSPIGGLPYEQYF
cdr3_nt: TGTGCCAGCTCACCGATTGGGGGTCTGCCCTACGAGCAGTACTTC

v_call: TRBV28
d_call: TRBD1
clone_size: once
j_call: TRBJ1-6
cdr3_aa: CASTSTGGNSPLHF
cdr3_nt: TGTGCCAGCACCTCCACAGGGGGTAATTCACCCCTCCACTTT

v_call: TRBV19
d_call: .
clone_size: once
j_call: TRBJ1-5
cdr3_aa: CASSIQDNQPQHF
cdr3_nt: TGTGCCAGTAGTATACAGGACAATCAGCCCCAGCATTTT

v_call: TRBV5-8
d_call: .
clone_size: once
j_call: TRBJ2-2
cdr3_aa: CASSLVTNTGELFF
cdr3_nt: TGTGCCAGCAGCTTGGTCACGAACACCGGGGAGCTGTTTTTT

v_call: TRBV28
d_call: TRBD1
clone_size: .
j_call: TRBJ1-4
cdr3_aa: CASSFLSQGAGEKLFF
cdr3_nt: TGTGCCAGCAGTTTCCTATCACAGGGGGCAGGCGAAAAACTGTTTTTT

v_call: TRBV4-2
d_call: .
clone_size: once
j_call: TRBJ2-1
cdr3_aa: CASSQEEGEYNEQFF
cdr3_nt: TGTGCCAGCAGCCAAGAGGAGGGAGAATACAATGAGCAGTTCTTC

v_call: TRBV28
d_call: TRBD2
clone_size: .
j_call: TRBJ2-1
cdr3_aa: CASSLVGGREQFF
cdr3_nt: TGTGCCAGCAGTTTAGTGGGCGGGAGGGAGCAGTTCTTC

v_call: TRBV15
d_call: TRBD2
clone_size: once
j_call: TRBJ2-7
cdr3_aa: CATSGFLRKREAYEQYF
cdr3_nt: TGTGCCACCAGCGGTTTTTTGAGGAAGCGGGAGGCCTACGAGCAGTACTTC

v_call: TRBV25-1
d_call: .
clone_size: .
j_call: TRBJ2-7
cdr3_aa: CASSEQGLSYEQYF
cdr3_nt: TGTGCCAGCAGTGAACAGGGCCTCTCCTACGAGCAGTACTTC

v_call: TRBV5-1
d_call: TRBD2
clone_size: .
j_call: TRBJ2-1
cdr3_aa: CASSLTSGRADEQFF
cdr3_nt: TGCGCCAGCAGCCTGACTAGCGGGAGGGCCGATGAGCAGTTCTTC

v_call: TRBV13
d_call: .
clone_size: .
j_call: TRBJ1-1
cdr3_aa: CASTGLMNTEAFF
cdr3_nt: TGTGCCAGCACGGGTCTTATGAACACTGAAGCTTTCTTT

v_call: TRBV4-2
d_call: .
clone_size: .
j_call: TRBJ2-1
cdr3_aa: CASSQEWAGIFYNEQFF
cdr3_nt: TGTGCCAGCAGCCAAGAGTGGGCGGGAATTTTCTACAATGAGCAGTTCTTC

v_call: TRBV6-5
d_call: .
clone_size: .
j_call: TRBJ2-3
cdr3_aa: CASSYSRRSDTQYF
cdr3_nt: TGTGCCAGCAGTTACTCGAGAAGGTCAGATACGCAGTATTTT

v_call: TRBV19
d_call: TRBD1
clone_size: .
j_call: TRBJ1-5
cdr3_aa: CASRAGGQPQHF
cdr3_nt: TGTGCCAGTAGGGCAGGGGGTCAGCCCCAGCATTTT

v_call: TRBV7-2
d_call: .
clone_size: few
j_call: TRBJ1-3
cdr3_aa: CASSSLSGNTIYF
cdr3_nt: TGTGCCAGCAGCTCGCTCTCTGGAAACACCATATATTTT

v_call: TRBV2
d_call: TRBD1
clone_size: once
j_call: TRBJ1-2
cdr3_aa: CASTWTGSTNYGYTF
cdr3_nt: TGTGCCAGCACCTGGACAGGCTCCACTAACTATGGCTACACCTTC

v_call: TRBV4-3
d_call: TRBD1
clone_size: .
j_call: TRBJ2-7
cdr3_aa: CASSPRQGSPYEQYF
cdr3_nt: TGCGCCAGCAGCCCCAGACAGGGGTCCCCCTACGAGCAGTACTTC

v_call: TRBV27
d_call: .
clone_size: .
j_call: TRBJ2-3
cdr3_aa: CASSLYGARTDTQYF
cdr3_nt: TGTGCCAGCAGTTTATATGGGGCAAGGACAGATACGCAGTATTTT

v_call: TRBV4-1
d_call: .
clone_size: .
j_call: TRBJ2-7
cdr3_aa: CASSPQGSYEQYF
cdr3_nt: TGCGCCAGCAGCCCACAAGGGTCCTACGAGCAGTACTTC

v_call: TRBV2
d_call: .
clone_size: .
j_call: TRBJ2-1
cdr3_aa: CASSDAGTYNEQFF
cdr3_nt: TGTGCCAGCAGTGATGCGGGGACCTACAATGAGCAGTTCTTC

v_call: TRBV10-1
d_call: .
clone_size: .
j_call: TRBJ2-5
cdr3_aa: CASSEGGPQETQYF
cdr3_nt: TGCGCCAGCAGTGAAGGGGGGCCACAAGAGACCCAGTACTTC

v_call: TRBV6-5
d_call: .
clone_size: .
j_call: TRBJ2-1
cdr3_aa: CASSYSRPNSYNEQFF
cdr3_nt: TGTGCCAGCAGTTACTCGAGACCAAACTCCTACAATGAGCAGTTCTTC

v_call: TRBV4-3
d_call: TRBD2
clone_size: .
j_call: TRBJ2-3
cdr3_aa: CASSQGLAASTDTQYF
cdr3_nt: TGCGCCAGCAGCCAAGGGCTAGCGGCTAGCACAGATACGCAGTATTTT

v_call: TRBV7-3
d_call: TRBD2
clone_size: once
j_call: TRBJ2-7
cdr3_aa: CASSLGSGGSYEQYF
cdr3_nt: TGTGCCAGCAGCTTAGGTAGCGGGGGCTCCTACGAGCAGTACTTC

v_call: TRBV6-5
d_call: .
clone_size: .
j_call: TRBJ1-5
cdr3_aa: CASREGGWNQPQHF
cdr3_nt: TGTGCCAGCAGGGAAGGGGGTTGGAATCAGCCCCAGCATTTT

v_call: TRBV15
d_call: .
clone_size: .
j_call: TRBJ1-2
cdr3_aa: CATSRDRDTLRNGYTF
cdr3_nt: TGTGCCACCAGCAGAGACCGGGACACCCTTCGAAATGGCTACACCTTC

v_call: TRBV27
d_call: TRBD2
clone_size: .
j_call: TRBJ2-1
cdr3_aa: CASSLSSGRRDEQFF
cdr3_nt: TGTGCCAGCAGTTTATCTAGCGGGAGAAGAGATGAGCAGTTCTTC

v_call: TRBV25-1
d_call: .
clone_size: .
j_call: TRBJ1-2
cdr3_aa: CASGWGEGGYGYTF
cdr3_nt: TGTGCCAGCGGTTGGGGAGAGGGGGGTTACGGCTACACCTTC

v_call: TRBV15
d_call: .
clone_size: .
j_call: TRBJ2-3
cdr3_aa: CATSATGGGSPTDTQYF
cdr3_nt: TGTGCCACCAGCGCTACTGGGGGCGGGAGCCCCACAGATACGCAGTATTTT

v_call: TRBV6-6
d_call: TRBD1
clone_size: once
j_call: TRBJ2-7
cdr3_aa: CASSRDSTYEQYF
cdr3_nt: TGTGCCAGCAGCCGGGACAGCACCTACGAGCAGTACTTC

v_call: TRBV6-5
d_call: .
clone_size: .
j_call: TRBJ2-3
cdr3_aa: CASSYYPQVTDTQYF
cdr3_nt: TGTGCCAGCAGTTACTATCCCCAAGTGACAGATACGCAGTATTTT

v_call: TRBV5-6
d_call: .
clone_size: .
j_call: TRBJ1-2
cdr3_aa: CASSLGGGYTF
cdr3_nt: TGTGCCAGCAGCTTGGGTGGTGGCTACACCTTC

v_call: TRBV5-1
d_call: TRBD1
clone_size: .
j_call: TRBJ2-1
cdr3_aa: CASQTGNNEQFF
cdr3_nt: TGCGCCAGTCAGACAGGGAACAATGAGCAGTTCTTC

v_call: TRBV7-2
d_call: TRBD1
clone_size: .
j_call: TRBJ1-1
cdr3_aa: CASSLRDREATEAFF
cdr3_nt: TGTGCCAGCAGCTTAAGGGACAGGGAGGCCACTGAAGCTTTCTTT

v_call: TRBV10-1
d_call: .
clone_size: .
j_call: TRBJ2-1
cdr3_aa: CASSDPFGLFF
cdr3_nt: TGCGCCAGCAGTGACCCCTTCGGGCTGTTCTTC

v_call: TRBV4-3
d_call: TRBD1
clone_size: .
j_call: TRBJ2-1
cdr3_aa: CASSQTTGDNEQFF
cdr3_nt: TGCGCCAGCAGCCAAACGACAGGGGACAATGAGCAGTTCTTC

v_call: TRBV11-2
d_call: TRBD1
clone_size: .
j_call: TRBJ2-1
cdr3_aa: CASSISGTGISNEQFF
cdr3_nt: TGTGCCAGCAGCATCTCCGGGACAGGAATTTCGAATGAGCAGTTCTTC

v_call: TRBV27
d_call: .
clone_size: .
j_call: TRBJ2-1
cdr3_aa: CASSLLAYNEQFF
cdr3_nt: TGTGCCAGCAGTTTACTAGCCTACAATGAGCAGTTCTTC

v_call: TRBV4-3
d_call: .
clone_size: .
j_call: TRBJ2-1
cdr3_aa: CASSPNRADRSYNEQFF
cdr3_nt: TGCGCCAGCAGCCCAAACAGGGCAGACCGATCCTACAATGAGCAGTTCTTC